One T cell receptor beta chain is described in this entry. CDR3 length equals 17 residues. J gave up 5 bases and V 4 bases, and 17 bases lay outside the gene matches. Germline CDR1 SGHNT, CDR2 YYREEE (reference sequence). The sample originates from a study of blood T cell repertoires in COVID-19. Study-level information: T cells, B-cell-depleted T cells, or PBMCs provided the cDNA or gDNA that served as material.

Clones were sequenced by immunoSEQ multiplex PCR, and TCRdb holds only the in-frame ones, with some missing. The top ten hold around 7.8% of the sample, which has 260,000 or so clones, 75% to 90% seen once. J is TRBJ2-7 and V is TRBV5-4; 8 nucleotides line up with TRBD1. The receptor was isolated from a human donor in a cohort sampled during active COVID-19. Sequences were obtained from peripheral blood. The CDR3 here is CASSPGQGPPRRDEQYF. CDR3 DNA: TGTGCCAGCAGCCCTGGACAGGGTCCTCCCAGGCGTGACGAGCAGTACTTC.